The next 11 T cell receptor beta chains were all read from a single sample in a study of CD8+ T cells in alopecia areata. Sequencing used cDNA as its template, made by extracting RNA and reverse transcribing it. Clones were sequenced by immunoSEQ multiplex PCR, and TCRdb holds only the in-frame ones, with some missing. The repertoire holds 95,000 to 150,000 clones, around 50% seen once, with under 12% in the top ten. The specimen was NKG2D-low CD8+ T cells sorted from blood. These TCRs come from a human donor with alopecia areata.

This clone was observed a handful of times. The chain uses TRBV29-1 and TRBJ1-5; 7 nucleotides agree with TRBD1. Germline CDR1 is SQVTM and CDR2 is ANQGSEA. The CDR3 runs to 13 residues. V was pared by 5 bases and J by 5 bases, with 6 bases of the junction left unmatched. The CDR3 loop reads CSVRDSEDQPQHF. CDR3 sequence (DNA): TGCAGCGTTCGGGACAGCGAAGATCAGCCCCAGCATTTT.

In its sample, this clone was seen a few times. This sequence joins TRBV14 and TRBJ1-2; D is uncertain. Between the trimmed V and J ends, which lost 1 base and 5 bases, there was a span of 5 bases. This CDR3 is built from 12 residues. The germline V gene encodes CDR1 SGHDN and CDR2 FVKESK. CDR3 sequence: CASSQGTYGYTF. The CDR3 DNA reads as TGTGCCAGCAGCCAAGGGACTTATGGCTACACCTTC.

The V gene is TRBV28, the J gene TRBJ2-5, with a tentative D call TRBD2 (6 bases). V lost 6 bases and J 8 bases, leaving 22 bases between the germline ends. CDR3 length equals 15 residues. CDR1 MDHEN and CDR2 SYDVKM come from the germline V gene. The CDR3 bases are TGTGCCAGCAGCAACCCCGGCCCCCTCGGGGGAACCCAGTACTTC. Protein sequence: CASSNPGPLGGTQYF.

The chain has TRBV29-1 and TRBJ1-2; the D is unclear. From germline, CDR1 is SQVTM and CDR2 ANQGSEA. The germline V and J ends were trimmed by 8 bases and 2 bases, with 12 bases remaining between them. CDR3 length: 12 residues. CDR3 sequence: CSLHGGNYGYTF. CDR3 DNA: TGCAGCCTGCACGGTGGGAACTATGGCTACACCTTC. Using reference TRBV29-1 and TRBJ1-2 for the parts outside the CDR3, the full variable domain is SAVISQKPSRDICQRGTSLTIQCQVDSQVTMMFWYRQQPGQSLTLIATANQGSEATYESGFVIDKFPISRPNLTFSTLTVSNMSPEDSSIYLCSLHGGNYGYTFGSGTRLTVV.

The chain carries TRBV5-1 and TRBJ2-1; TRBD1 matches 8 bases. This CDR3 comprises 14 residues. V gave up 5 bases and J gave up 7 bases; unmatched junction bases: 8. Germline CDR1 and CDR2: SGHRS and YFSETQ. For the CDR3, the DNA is TGCGCCAGCAGTGACAGGGGTTCGGGGAATGAGCAGTTCTTC. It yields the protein CASSDRGSGNEQFF.

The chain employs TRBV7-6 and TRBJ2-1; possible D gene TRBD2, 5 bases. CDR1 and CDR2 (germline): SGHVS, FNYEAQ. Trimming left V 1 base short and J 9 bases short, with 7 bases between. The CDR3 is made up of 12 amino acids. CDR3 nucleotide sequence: TGTGCCAGCAGCTTAGTTGCGGGTGAGCAGTTCTTC. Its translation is CASSLVAGEQFF.

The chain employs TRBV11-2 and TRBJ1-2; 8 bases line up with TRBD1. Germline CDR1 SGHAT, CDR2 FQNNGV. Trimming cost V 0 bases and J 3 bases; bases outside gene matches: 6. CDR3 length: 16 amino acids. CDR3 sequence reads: CASSLDPGGRDYGYTF. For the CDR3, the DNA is TGTGCCAGCAGCTTAGACCCAGGGGGCAGGGACTATGGCTACACCTTC. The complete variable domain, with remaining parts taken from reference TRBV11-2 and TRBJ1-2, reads EAGVAQSPRYKIIEKRQSVAFWCNPISGHATLYWYQQILGQGPKLLIQFQNNGVVDDSQLPKDRFSAERLKGVDSTLKIQPAKLEDSAVYLCASSLDPGGRDYGYTFGSGTRLTVV.

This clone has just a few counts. Here the CDR3 reads CSVDRDEETQYF. As DNA, the CDR3 is TGCAGCGTGGACCGGGACGAAGAGACCCAGTACTTC. The V gene is TRBV29-1, the J gene TRBJ2-5; the D gene could be TRBD1 or TRBD2 (5 bases each). CDR1 is SQVTM and CDR2 is ANQGSEA in the germline V gene. The CDR3 has 12 residues. V was cut by 6 bases and J by 3 bases, with 11 bases left in between.

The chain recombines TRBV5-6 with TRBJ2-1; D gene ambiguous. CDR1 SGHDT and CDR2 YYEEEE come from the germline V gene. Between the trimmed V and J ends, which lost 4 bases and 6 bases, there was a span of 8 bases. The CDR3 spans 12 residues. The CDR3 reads CASSLSGNEQFF. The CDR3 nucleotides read TGTGCCAGCAGCCTATCCGGCAATGAGCAGTTCTTC.

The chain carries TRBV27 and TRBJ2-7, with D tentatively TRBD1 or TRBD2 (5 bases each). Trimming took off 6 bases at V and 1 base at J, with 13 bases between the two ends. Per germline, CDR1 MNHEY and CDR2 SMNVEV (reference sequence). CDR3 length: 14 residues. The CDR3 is CASSRGSGSYEQYF. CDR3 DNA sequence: TGTGCCAGCAGCCGGGGCTCAGGGTCCTACGAGCAGTACTTC.

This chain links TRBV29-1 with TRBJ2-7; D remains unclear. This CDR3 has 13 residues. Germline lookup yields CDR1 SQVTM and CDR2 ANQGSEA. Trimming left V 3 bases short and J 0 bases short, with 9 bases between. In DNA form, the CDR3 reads TGCAGCGTTGAGGCGACAAACTCCTACGAGCAGTACTTC. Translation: CSVEATNSYEQYF.